The 2 T cell receptor beta chains presented below share a single source sample, sequenced in a study of blood T cell repertoires in COVID-19. Method: immunoSEQ multiplex PCR; TCRdb's copy keeps in-frame clones and lacks some. The sample holds some 160,000 clones, more than 80% seen once. Material: peripheral blood. The receptors shown here come from a woman aged 60 to 75 with active COVID-19.

The chain is built from TRBV9 and TRBJ2-1; D is uncertain. Trimming stripped 5 bases from V and 5 bases from J, with 8 bases between. Germline V gives CDR1 SGDLS, CDR2 YYNGEE. The CDR3 extends over 12 amino acids. CDR3 DNA: TGTGCCAGCAGTAAAATAAACAATGAGCAGTTCTTC. Translating gives CASSKINNEQFF. The entire variable domain, with the rest obtained from reference TRBV9 and TRBJ2-1, is as follows: DSGVTQTPKHLITATGQRVTLRCSPRSGDLSVYWYQQSLDQGLQFLIQYYNGEERAKGNILERFSAQQFPDLHSELNLSSLELGDSALYFCASSKINNEQFFGPGTRLTVL.

The gene calls are TRBV28 and TRBJ1-1; 7 nucleotides match TRBD1. V lost 8 bases, J lost 10 bases, and 10 bases stayed unmatched. This CDR3 spans 12 amino acids. Germline CDR1 reads MDHEN; CDR2 reads SYDVKM. The CDR3: CASEKGGRRAFF. The CDR3 coding sequence is TGTGCCAGCGAAAAAGGGGGCCGGAGAGCTTTCTTT.